The clone carrying this T cell receptor beta chain was detected ten times or more. TCRdb reassembled clones from the PCR reads with MiXCR. The sample consists of approximately 7,000 clones, approximately 20% of them appearing once. This sample is drawn from a study of metastatic and nonmetastatic thyroid tumors. No patient had received any treatment before thyroid surgery. This CDR3 spans 15 amino acids. The germline V gene encodes CDR1 MNHEY and CDR2 SMNVEV (reference sequence). V shed 2 bases and J 5 bases; nucleotides not matched to a gene: 5. The chain carries TRBV27 and TRBJ2-7; 11 positions agree with TRBD1. This clonotype was sampled from a male donor with papillary thyroid cancer or a benign thyroid nodule (not recorded which). Some clones in this sample may be carry-over from other donors' samples. The source material was adjacent normal tissue. CDR3 sequence: CASSLRGQGANEQYF. The CDR3 DNA reads TGTGCCAGCAGTTTAAGAGGACAGGGGGCAAACGAGCAGTACTTC.